Below, 19 T cell receptor beta chains from the same sample are listed, as sequenced in a study of T cell repertoires in cytomegalovirus infection. From the reads, TCRdb called clonotypes with MiXCR, one entry per CDR3 protein. The sample includes 380,000 or so distinct CDR3 sequences, around a third seen only once; the top ten take approximately 12%. Their cognate antigens are unknown. The sample in question was cultured PBMCs, obtained from culture after CMV antigen stimulation. These TCRs come from a human donor in good health (CMV status not recorded). Some clones in this sample may be carry-over from other donors' samples.

The V gene is TRBV5-1, the J gene TRBJ2-3; TRBD2 matches 8 bases. CDR1 is SGHRS and CDR2 is YFSETQ in the germline V gene. There are 16 residues in the CDR3. With 1 base clipped from V and 3 bases from J, the junction kept 7 bases outside the gene matches. The CDR3 DNA reads TGCGCCAGCAGCTTGCGGAAGCGGGAGAGAACAGATACGCAGTATTTT. Its protein product is CASSLRKRERTDTQYF. Based on the CDR3 plus reference TRBV5-1 and TRBJ2-3, the full variable domain is KAGVTQTPRYLIKTRGQQVTLSCSPISGHRSVSWYQQTPGQGLQFLFEYFSETQRNKGNFPGRFSGRQFSNSRSEMNVSTLELGDSALYLCASSLRKRERTDTQYFGPGTRLTVL.

This clonotype occurred many times. V usage is TRBV7-8 and J usage is TRBJ2-3; D tentatively fits TRBD1 or TRBD2 (6 bases each). This CDR3 spans 15 amino acids. V was shortened by 5 bases and J by 3 bases, with 15 bases between the two germline ends. Germline values: CDR1 SGHVS, CDR2 FQNEAQ. CDR3 region: CASSKGQGRTDTQYF. CDR3 bases: TGTGCCAGCAGCAAGGGGCAGGGGAGGACAGATACGCAGTATTTT.

The chain links TRBV30 to TRBJ2-3, with D unclear. V lost 5 bases to trimming and J lost 2 bases, with 11 bases between them. Germline values: CDR1 GTSNPN, CDR2 SVGIG (reference sequence). The CDR3 contains 13 residues. CDR3 region: CAWGDAYTDTQYF. CDR3 DNA sequence: TGTGCCTGGGGCGACGCGTACACAGATACGCAGTATTTT.

As concerns this clonotype: This may stem from a read error, because a much larger clone lies one nucleotide away. The V call is TRBV7-8, the J call TRBJ1-4; D might be TRBD1 (5 bases). The CDR3 is made up of 15 amino acids. Per germline, CDR1 SGHVS and CDR2 FQNEAQ. The V gene lost 1 base and the J gene lost 8 bases, with 14 bases spanning the gap. The CDR3 DNA follows: TGTGCCAGCAGCTTAGTCAGGGCTCTTGGGGAAAAACTGTTTTTT. It yields the protein CASSLVRALGEKLFF.

The V gene is TRBV12-3 or TRBV12-4, the J gene TRBJ1-2; the D is unclear. This CDR3 region has 14 residues. The V end lost 3 bases, the J end lost 3 bases, and 11 bases lay between the germline ends. Here the CDR3 reads CASSFPADDYGYTF. In nucleotides, the CDR3 is TGTGCCAGCAGTTTTCCGGCAGACGACTATGGCTACACCTTC.

This chain connects TRBV4-3 to TRBJ2-1; 9 bases agree with TRBD2. With 3 bases clipped from V and 4 bases from J, the junction kept 7 bases outside the gene matches. Germline assignment: CDR1 LGHNA and CDR2 YSLEER. CDR3 length: 16 residues. The CDR3 DNA is TGCGCCAGCAGCCAGGAACCTAGCGGGGTATACAATGAGCAGTTCTTC. Amino acid sequence: CASSQEPSGVYNEQFF.

The chain recombines TRBV12-5 with TRBJ1-1, with 7 positions matching TRBD1. The CDR3 has 18 residues. V shed 7 bases, J shed 0 bases, and the junction held 17 bases outside the gene matches. Per germline, CDR1 LGHNT and CDR2 FRNRAP. CDR3 sequence (DNA): TGTGCTAGTGTTCCGCCCAGGGGGAACGTACCCATGAACACTGAAGCTTTCTTT. It translates to CASVPPRGNVPMNTEAFF.

The chain links TRBV7-2 to TRBJ2-7, with 12 bases that match TRBD1. Losses at the gene ends were 10 bases for V and 4 bases for J; bases not matched to a gene: 8. The CDR3 sequence is 14 residues long. Germline loops: CDR1 SGHTA, CDR2 FQGNSA. The CDR3 loop reads CAIPRDRGPYEQYV. As DNA, the CDR3 is TGTGCCATCCCCCGGGACAGGGGGCCATACGAGCAGTACGTC.

In this sample, this clonotype turned up a few times. The chain employs TRBV7-2 and TRBJ2-1; TRBD2 agrees at 8 bases. CDR1 and CDR2 from the germline V gene are SGHTA and FQGNSA. The CDR3 spans 16 residues. The ends lost 1 base at V and 6 bases at J; junction bases unmatched: 8. The CDR3 DNA reads TGTGCCAGCAGCTTAGTAGCCAGCGGGAGTGTCAATGAGCAGTTCTTC. It codes for CASSLVASGSVNEQFF.

V gene TRBV25-1 combines with J gene TRBJ2-7; 8 bases align to TRBD2. The CDR3 loop spans 15 amino acids. Trimming cost V 6 bases and J 0 bases; bases outside gene matches: 7. Germline V gene sequence: CDR1 MGHDK, CDR2 SYGVNS. CDR3 amino acids: CASSGTRGSSYEQYV. Here the CDR3 DNA reads TGTGCCAGCAGCGGGACTAGGGGTAGCTCCTACGAGCAGTACGTC.

This clonotype was recorded only once. V gene TRBV7-9 combines with J gene TRBJ2-4, with D possibly being TRBD1 (5 bases). Between the trimmed V and J ends, which lost 1 base and 3 bases, there was a span of 10 bases. There are 15 residues in the CDR3. In germline, CDR1 is SEHNR, CDR2 FQNEAQ (reference sequence). Written as DNA, the CDR3 is TGTGCCAGCAGCTTAGGCAGGGAAGACAAAAACATTCAGTACTTC. Translating it yields CASSLGREDKNIQYF.

The sample holds one count of this clonotype. The chain joins TRBV29-1 to TRBJ2-7, with D tentatively TRBD1 (6 bases). Germline values: CDR1 SQVTM, CDR2 ANQGSEA. The CDR3 length is 15 residues. V dropped 2 bases and J dropped 3 bases, with 17 bases sitting between them. In nucleotides, the CDR3 is TGCAGCGTTGAAAATCCGGTCAGGGGAAACTACGAGCAGTACGTC. Its translation is CSVENPVRGNYEQYV.

This clonotype was detected only a few times. This sequence joins TRBV7-6 and TRBJ2-7; 7 nucleotides line up with TRBD1. Germline V lookup: CDR1 SGHVS, CDR2 FNYEAQ. The CDR3 is 15 residues long. Germline trimming cut 5 bases from V and 3 bases from J; bases unmatched to any gene: 10. CDR3 in amino acids: CASSPTQGNIYEQYF. DNA for the CDR3: TGTGCCAGCAGCCCGACACAGGGGAACATCTACGAGCAGTACTTC.

This clonotype was detected ten times or more. The CDR3 nucleotides read TGTGCCAGCAGCTTAGAGCGGACGCTAAGCACAGATACGCAGTATTTT. This translates into CASSLERTLSTDTQYF. J is TRBJ2-3 and V is TRBV7-2, with D perhaps matching TRBD2 (5 bases). The CDR3 has 16 amino acids. The germline V and J ends were trimmed by 1 base and 0 bases, with 11 bases remaining between them. CDR1 and CDR2 (germline): SGHTA, FQGNSA.

The rearrangement joins TRBV9 to TRBJ2-3; 10 bases map to TRBD2. This CDR3 spans 17 amino acids. The germline CDR1 and CDR2 sequences are SGDLS and YYNGEE. The ends lost 1 base at V and 0 bases at J; junction bases unmatched: 5. The CDR3 reads CASSVLAGEFSTDTQYF. The CDR3, as DNA: TGTGCCAGCAGCGTACTAGCGGGAGAATTTAGCACAGATACGCAGTATTTT. The complete variable domain, with remaining parts taken from reference TRBV9 and TRBJ2-3, reads DSGVTQTPKHLITATGQRVTLRCSPRSGDLSVYWYQQSLDQGLQFLIQYYNGEERAKGNILERFSAQQFPDLHSELNLSSLELGDSALYFCASSVLAGEFSTDTQYFGPGTRLTVL.

V is TRBV7-9 and J is TRBJ2-7; TRBD2 might be the D (6 bases). CDR3 size: 15 residues. The germline V and J ends were trimmed by 5 bases and 1 base, with 15 bases remaining between them. The germline CDR1 and CDR2 sequences are SEHNR and FQNEAQ (reference sequence). CDR3 nucleotide sequence: TGTGCCAGCAGCGCCCGGGGACTGCTGTCCTACGAGCAGTACTTC. This codes for CASSARGLLSYEQYF.

The chain employs TRBV20-1 and TRBJ1-1, with D unresolved. V gave up 3 bases and J gave up 0 bases, with 17 bases separating them. The germline CDR1 and CDR2 sequences are DFQATT and SNEGSKA (reference sequence). CDR3 length: 16 amino acids. The CDR3: CSASERAGVMNTEAFF. The CDR3, as DNA: TGCAGTGCTAGTGAACGGGCAGGAGTGATGAACACTGAAGCTTTCTTT.

The CDR3 region has the DNA TGTGCCAGCAGTGAACGACTCCACTCGGGCAATCAGCCCCAGCATTTT. Translating gives CASSERLHSGNQPQHF. J is TRBJ1-5 and V is TRBV6-2 or TRBV6-3; D remains unclear. Trimming cost V 5 bases and J 2 bases, with 16 bases left between them. Germline CDR1 MNHEY, CDR2 SVGEGT. This CDR3 contains 16 residues.

V and J are TRBV4-1 and TRBJ2-2; 9 nucleotides match TRBD2. The CDR3 has 15 amino acids. The V gene's germline CDR1 is MGHRA and CDR2 YSYEKL. V trimming: 0 bases; J trimming: 10 bases; junction bases outside the gene matches: 6. The CDR3 is CASSQDLAGGLELFF. The CDR3, as DNA: TGCGCCAGCAGCCAAGATCTCGCGGGAGGGTTGGAGCTGTTTTTT.